Following are 18 T cell receptor beta chains from one sample sequenced in a study of control samples from healthy donors and cancer patients. The repertoire was sequenced with immunoSEQ multiplex PCR; TCRdb's copy has only in-frame clones and lacks some. The sample includes roughly 130,000 clones, roughly 91% of them seen just once. Input material: PBMCs. The receptors were sampled from a man in his fifties or sixties with head and neck cancer.

The chain has TRBV5-1 and TRBJ1-1; no clear D gene. The V end was cut by 0 bases, the J end by 8 bases, with 14 bases between. This CDR3 is built from 14 residues. Germline V CDR1 and CDR2: SGHRS, YFSETQ. CDR3 sequence (DNA): TGCGCCAGCAGCTTGGAAGGGAGCAGGAAAGAAGCTTTCTTT. Encoded protein: CASSLEGSRKEAFF.

The genes are TRBV3-1 (or the pseudogene TRBV3-2) and TRBJ1-2; no firm D call. From germline, CDR1 is LGHDT and CDR2 YNNKEL (reference sequence). The CDR3 is made up of 14 amino acids. V lost 5 bases to trimming and J lost 4 bases, with 14 bases between them. DNA of the CDR3: TGTGCCAGCAGCTTCCGGACCCGTACCTATGGCTACACCTTC. Protein product: CASSFRTRTYGYTF.

A few counts support this clone. The CDR3 protein is CASSSGTSGGSTGELFF. CDR3 nucleotide sequence: TGTGCCAGCAGTTCCGGGACTAGCGGGGGATCCACCGGGGAGCTGTTTTTT. The rearrangement uses TRBV6-2 or TRBV6-3 and TRBJ2-2; TRBD2 matches 14 bases. The germline V gene has CDR1 MNHEY and CDR2 SVGEGT. The CDR3 runs 17 residues. J was trimmed by 4 bases and V by 4 bases; bases with no gene match: 5.

The V and J genes are TRBV19 and TRBJ1-3; D unresolved. Per the germline V gene, CDR1 is LNHDA and CDR2 is SQIVND (reference sequence). The V gene lost 8 bases and the J gene lost 0 bases, with 11 bases spanning the gap. The CDR3 length is 14 residues. The CDR3 bases are TGTGCCAGTCTCAGATCGGCCTCTGGAAACACCATATATTTT. Translating gives CASLRSASGNTIYF.

This chain links TRBV10-3 with TRBJ2-3; D is perhaps TRBD1 (5 bases). Germline CDR1 reads ENHRY; CDR2 reads SYGVKD. This CDR3 comprises 12 residues. The V end lost 1 base, the J end lost 11 bases, and 10 bases lay between the germline ends. The chain's CDR3 is CAISEFRGLQYF. CDR3 nucleotide sequence: TGTGCCATCAGTGAGTTTAGGGGCCTGCAGTATTTT.

V gene TRBV4-3 combines with J gene TRBJ1-2, with 9 bases identical to TRBD1. The ends lost 3 bases at V and 8 bases at J; junction bases unmatched: 7. This CDR3 is built from 14 residues. Germline lookup yields CDR1 LGHNA and CDR2 YSLEER. The CDR3 spells CASSQERDRAGYTF. The CDR3 region has the DNA TGCGCCAGCAGCCAGGAGAGGGACAGGGCCGGCTACACCTTC.

The chain uses TRBV21-1 and TRBJ2-7; TRBD1 is the table's D call, not checked against the DNA. TRBV21-1 corresponds to a pseudogene. The CDR3 loop spans 18 amino acids. The CDR3 region is CASSKLPSGQGVVDEQYF. DNA of the CDR3: TGTGCCAGCAGCAAATTACCCTCGGGACAGGGGGTAGTCGACGAGCAGTACTTC.

Of note for this clone: This same CDR3 is encoded by further DNA sequences in the sample. The V call is TRBV18, the J call TRBJ2-3; D is uncertain. CDR1 and CDR2 (germline): KGHSH, LQKENI. V lost 2 bases and J 3 bases, leaving 0 bases between the germline ends. This CDR3 has 11 residues. This CDR3 reads CASSPTDTQYF. The CDR3 DNA sequence: TGTGCCAGCTCACCAACAGATACGCAGTATTTT.

CDR3 DNA: TGCGCCAGCAGTGACGTAGCGCTTTTGGATACGCAGTATTTT. This translates into CASSDVALLDTQYF. V and J are TRBV10-1 and TRBJ2-3; D is perhaps TRBD2 (5 bases). V was trimmed by 3 bases and J by 6 bases, leaving 13 bases between them. Germline-derived CDR1 and CDR2 are WNHNN and SYGVQD (reference sequence). The CDR3 runs 14 residues.

The CDR3 loop reads CAWSRRTGGQETQYF. DNA for the CDR3: TGTGCCTGGAGTAGGAGGACAGGGGGCCAAGAGACCCAGTACTTC. The chain carries TRBV30 and TRBJ2-5, with 10 bases fitting TRBD1. The CDR3 runs to 15 residues. Germline V CDR1 and CDR2: GTSNPN, SVGIG (reference sequence). With V trimmed by 2 bases and J by 1 base, 4 bases remained unmatched.

The V call is TRBV5-1, the J call TRBJ1-4, with a weak D call TRBD1 (5 bases). Between the trimmed V and J ends, which lost 1 base and 7 bases, there was a span of 17 bases. This CDR3 comprises 16 residues. Germline V gene sequence: CDR1 SGHRS, CDR2 YFSETQ. CDR3 nucleotides: TGCGCCAGCAGCTTGTTGACCATGGGTGGGGGTGAAAAACTGTTTTTT. It specifies CASSLLTMGGGEKLFF. The entire variable domain, with the rest obtained from reference TRBV5-1 and TRBJ1-4, is as follows: KAGVTQTPRYLIKTRGQQVTLSCSPISGHRSVSWYQQTPGQGLQFLFEYFSETQRNKGNFPGRFSGRQFSNSRSEMNVSTLELGDSALYLCASSLLTMGGGEKLFFGSGTQLSVL.

CDR3 residues: CASSLEWGTGNTIYF. The CDR3 DNA reads as TGTGCCAGCAGCTTAGAATGGGGTACCGGAAACACCATATATTTT. The J gene is TRBJ1-3, the V gene TRBV7-2; D unclear. The V end lost 1 base, the J end lost 4 bases, and 11 bases lay between the germline ends. The CDR3 is 15 amino acids. Germline V gene lookup returns CDR1 SGHTA and CDR2 FQGNSA.

The chain combines TRBV25-1 with TRBJ2-3; 10 positions agree with TRBD2. The V and J ends lost 3 bases and 6 bases, in that order; junction bases with no gene match: 3. Germline V gene sequence: CDR1 MGHDK, CDR2 SYGVNS. This CDR3 spans 14 amino acids. DNA of the CDR3: TGTGCCAGCAGTGAGAGCGGGGGGGCGGATACGCAGTATTTT. Amino acid sequence: CASSESGGADTQYF.

The chain has TRBV30 and TRBJ1-6; D is unclear. The germline CDR1 and CDR2 sequences are GTSNPN and SVGIG (reference sequence). This CDR3 is built from 15 residues. V gave up 4 bases and J gave up 9 bases, with 19 bases separating them. The CDR3 protein is CAWTSQRRIGSPLHF. Here the CDR3 DNA reads TGTGCCTGGACCTCGCAGCGTAGGATCGGTTCACCCCTCCACTTT.

The genes are TRBV6-5 and TRBJ2-5; 7 nucleotides agree with TRBD1. The J segment lost 5 bases and the V segment lost 4 bases, leaving 10 bases of the junction unmatched. The CDR3 runs to 15 residues. Looked up from germline, CDR1 is MNHEY and CDR2 is SVGAGI. The CDR3 DNA follows: TGTGCCAGCAGTTCCCGGGACAGCCGACTCGAGACCCAGTACTTC. Protein: CASSSRDSRLETQYF.

The CDR3 bases are TGTGCCAGCACAGGGGAAGACTATGGCTACACCTTC. It is translated as CASTGEDYGYTF. This chain links TRBV2 with TRBJ1-2; a possible D gene is TRBD1 (6 bases). There are 12 residues in the CDR3. V was trimmed by 7 bases and J by 3 bases, leaving 9 bases between them. Per germline, CDR1 SNHLY and CDR2 FYNNEI. The whole variable domain, filled in from reference TRBV2 and TRBJ1-2, reads EPEVTQTPSHQVTQMGQEVILRCVPISNHLYFYWYRQILGQKVEFLVSFYNNEISEKSEIFDDQFSVERPDGSNFTLKIRSTKLEDSAMYFCASTGEDYGYTFGSGTRLTVV.

The V gene is TRBV6-5, the J gene TRBJ2-3, with 8 nucleotides matching TRBD1. Germline CDR1 is MNHEY and CDR2 is SVGAGI. The V segment lost 6 bases and the J segment 3 bases; nucleotides outside the gene matches: 5. The CDR3 sequence is 14 residues long. CDR3 nucleotide sequence: TGTGCCAGCAGCCGGACAGGGACTACAGATACGCAGTATTTT. Protein product: CASSRTGTTDTQYF.

CDR3 DNA: TGTGCCAGCAGTTTTGGACGGACCTATGGCTACACCTTC. It is translated as CASSFGRTYGYTF. The chain links TRBV12-3 or TRBV12-4 to TRBJ1-2, with D uncertain. V was clipped by 3 bases and J by 4 bases, with 9 bases between them. CDR3 length equals 13 residues.